The T cell receptor (beta chain) described here comes from a study of blood T cell repertoires in COVID-19. Study context: The United States, Italy and Spain provided the acute and convalescent COVID-19 samples. T cells, B-cell-depleted T cells, or PBMCs provided the cDNA or gDNA that served as material.

How the authors handled the data: Amplification with reference gene primers provided the estimates of nucleated cell counts. Libraries were prepared by immunoSEQ multiplex PCR; TCRdb keeps only in-frame clonotypes and omits some of them. V, J and clone size derive from that table, while D and trimming were established from the DNA sequence. The table includes about 16,000 clones, 82% detected once. The CDR3 covers 15 residues. V lost 5 bases and J lost 3; bases outside the gene matches: 5. The V gene's germline CDR1 is SGHTA and CDR2 FQGTGA. Specimen: peripheral blood. The receptor was isolated from a woman in her seventies with active COVID-19. The V call is TRBV7-3, the J call TRBJ2-1; 9 bases are a match to TRBD2. As DNA, the CDR3 is TGTGCCAGCAGCGTTAGCGGGAGAAGCTACAATGAGCAGTTCTTC. Translated, it gives CASSVSGRSYNEQFF.